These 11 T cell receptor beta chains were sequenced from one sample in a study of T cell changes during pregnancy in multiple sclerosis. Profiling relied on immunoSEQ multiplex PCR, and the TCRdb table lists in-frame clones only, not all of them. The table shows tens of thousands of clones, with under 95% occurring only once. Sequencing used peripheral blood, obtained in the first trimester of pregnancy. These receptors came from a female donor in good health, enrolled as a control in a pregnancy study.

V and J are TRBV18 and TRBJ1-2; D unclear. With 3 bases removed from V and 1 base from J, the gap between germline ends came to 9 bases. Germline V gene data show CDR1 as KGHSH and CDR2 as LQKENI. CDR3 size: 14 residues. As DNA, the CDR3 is TGTGCCAGCTCACCGGAAGGCGGTAACTATGGCTACACCTTC. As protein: CASSPEGGNYGYTF.

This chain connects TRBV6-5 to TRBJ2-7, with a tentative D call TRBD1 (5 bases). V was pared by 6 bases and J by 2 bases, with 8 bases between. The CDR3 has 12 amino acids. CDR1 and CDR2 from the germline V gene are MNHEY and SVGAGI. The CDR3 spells CASRHRTYEQYF. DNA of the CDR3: TGTGCCAGCAGACACAGGACCTACGAGCAGTACTTC.

CDR3 bases: TGTGCCAGCAGCCGCCCAGGGTTCAACACTGAAGCTTTCTTT. Translation: CASSRPGFNTEAFF. The chain carries TRBV11-2 and TRBJ1-1; TRBD1 is a possible D gene (5 bases). This CDR3 comprises 14 residues. Germline V gene lookup returns CDR1 SGHAT and CDR2 FQNNGV. V gave up 5 bases and J gave up 2 bases, with 12 bases separating them.

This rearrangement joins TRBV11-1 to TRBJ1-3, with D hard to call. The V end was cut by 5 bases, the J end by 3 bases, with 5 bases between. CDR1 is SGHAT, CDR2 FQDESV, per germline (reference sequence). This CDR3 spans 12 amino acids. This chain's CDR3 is CASSTYGNTIYF. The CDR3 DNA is TGTGCCAGCAGCACTTATGGAAACACCATATATTTT.

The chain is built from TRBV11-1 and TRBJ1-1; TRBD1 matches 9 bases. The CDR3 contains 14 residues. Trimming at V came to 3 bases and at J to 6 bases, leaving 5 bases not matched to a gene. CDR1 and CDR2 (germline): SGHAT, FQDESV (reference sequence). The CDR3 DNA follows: TGTGCCAGCAGCTTTCACGGGACAGGGTCTGAAGCTTTCTTT. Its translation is CASSFHGTGSEAFF.

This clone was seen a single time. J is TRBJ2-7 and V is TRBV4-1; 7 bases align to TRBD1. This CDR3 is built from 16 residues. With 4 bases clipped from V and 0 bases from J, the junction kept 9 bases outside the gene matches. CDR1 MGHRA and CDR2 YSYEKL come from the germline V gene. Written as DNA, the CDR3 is TGCGCCAGCAGCCCCCCCGGGACAGCACTCTCCTACGAGCAGTACTTC. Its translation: CASSPPGTALSYEQYF.

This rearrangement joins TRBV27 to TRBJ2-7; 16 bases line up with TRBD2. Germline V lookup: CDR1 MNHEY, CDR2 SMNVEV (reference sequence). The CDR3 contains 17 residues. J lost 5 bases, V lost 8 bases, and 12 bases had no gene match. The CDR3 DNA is TGTGCCAGCGGAATACCGGGACTAGCGGGGGGGCCCGACGAGCAGTACTTC. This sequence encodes CASGIPGLAGGPDEQYF.

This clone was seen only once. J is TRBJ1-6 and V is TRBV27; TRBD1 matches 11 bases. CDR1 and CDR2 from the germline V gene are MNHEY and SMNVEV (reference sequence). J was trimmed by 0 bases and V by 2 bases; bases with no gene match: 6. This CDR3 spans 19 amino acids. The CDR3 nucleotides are TGTGCCAGCAGTTTAGTCGGGACAGGGGGAAGCTCCTATAATTCACCCCTCCACTTT. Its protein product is CASSLVGTGGSSYNSPLHF.

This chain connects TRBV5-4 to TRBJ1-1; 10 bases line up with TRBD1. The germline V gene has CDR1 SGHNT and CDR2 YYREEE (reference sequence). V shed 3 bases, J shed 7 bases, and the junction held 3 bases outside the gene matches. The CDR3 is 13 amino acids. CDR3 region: CASSWGTGVEAFF. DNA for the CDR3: TGTGCCAGCAGCTGGGGGACAGGGGTTGAAGCTTTCTTT.

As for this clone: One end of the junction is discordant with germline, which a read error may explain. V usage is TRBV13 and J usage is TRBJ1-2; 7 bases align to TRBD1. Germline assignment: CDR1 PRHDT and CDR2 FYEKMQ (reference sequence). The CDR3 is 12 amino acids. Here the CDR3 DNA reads TGTGCCAGCAGCGAAGAGGACAGGACACTGTCCTTC. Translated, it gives CASSEEDRTLSF.

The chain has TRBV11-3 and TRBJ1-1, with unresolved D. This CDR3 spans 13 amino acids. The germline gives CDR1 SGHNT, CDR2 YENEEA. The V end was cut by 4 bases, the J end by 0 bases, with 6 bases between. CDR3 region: CASSSELNTEAFF. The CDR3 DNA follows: TGTGCCAGCAGCTCGGAGCTGAACACTGAAGCTTTCTTT.